These T cell receptor beta chains were read from a single sample in a study of cytomegalovirus exposure and HLA in healthy donors. Some clones are missing from TCRdb's copy, which holds only in-frame ones; the method was immunoSEQ multiplex PCR. This sample's clone table lists tens of thousands of clones. The sequenced sample consisted of PBMCs. The receptors come from a woman aged 40 to 49 in good health and CMV-seropositive. Each CDR3 is given with its conserved first and last residue. A D gene is named only where the DNA matches it firmly.

D | J | V | CDR3 | DNA
TRBD1 | TRBJ1-1 | TRBV7-9 | CASSLGGTGVWNTEAFF | TGTGCCAGCAGCTTAGGAGGGACAGGGGTTTGGAACACTGAAGCTTTCTTT
TRBD2 | TRBJ2-2 | TRBV5-1 | CASSVAGVRTGELFF | TGCGCCAGCAGCGTAGCGGGAGTAAGGACCGGGGAGCTGTTTTTT
NA | TRBJ2-7 | TRBV6-5 | CASSDDSYEQYF | TGTGCCAGCAGCGACGACAGCTACGAGCAGTACTTC
NA | TRBJ1-1 | TRBV6-5 | CASSSRENTEAFF | TGTGCCAGCAGTTCCAGGGAGAACACTGAAGCTTTCTTT
NA | TRBJ2-7 | TRBV20-1 | CSARGVYEQYF | TGCAGTGCTAGAGGAGTCTACGAGCAGTACTTC
NA | TRBJ1-1 | TRBV6-5 | CASSYSVPRNTEAFF | TGTGCCAGCAGTTACTCGGTTCCGCGGAACACTGAAGCTTTCTTT
NA | TRBJ2-1 | TRBV6-5 | CASSSGIVGNEQFF | TGTGCCAGCAGTTCCGGGATAGTAGGCAATGAGCAGTTCTTC
TRBD1 | TRBJ2-7 | TRBV5-1 | CASSFSQGAAYEQYF | TGCGCCAGCAGCTTCAGTCAGGGGGCAGCCTACGAGCAGTACTTC
TRBD1 | TRBJ1-1 | TRBV11-3 | CASSPRGTGEDEAFF | TGTGCCAGCAGCCCAAGGGGGACAGGGGAAGATGAAGCTTTCTTT
TRBD1 | TRBJ1-4 | TRBV27 | CASSPRQGTNHLFF | TGTGCCAGCAGTCCCCGACAGGGCACAAATCATCTGTTTTTT
NA | TRBJ2-2 | TRBV5-1 | CASSFDFTGELFF | TGCGCCAGCAGCTTCGACTTCACCGGGGAGCTGTTTTTT
TRBD1 | TRBJ2-5 | TRBV5-1 | CASSLQGEETQYF | TGCGCCAGCAGCTTACAGGGGGAAGAGACCCAGTACTTC
NA | TRBJ2-3 | TRBV5-1 | CASSSDVRRRLTDTQYF | TGCGCCAGCAGCTCGGATGTACGACGGAGACTCACAGATACGCAGTATTTT
NA | TRBJ1-2 | TRBV21-1 | CASSKAVGRGAFCYGYTF | NA
NA | TRBJ1-1 | TRBV19 | CASKSTGDTEAFF | TGTGCCAGTAAATCCACAGGCGACACTGAAGCTTTCTTT
TRBD1 | TRBJ2-7 | TRBV27 | CASSSRDRGYEQYF | TGTGCCAGCAGTTCCCGGGACAGGGGATACGAGCAGTACTTC
TRBD1 | TRBJ2-7 | TRBV5-6 | CASSWTGASYEQYF | TGTGCCAGCAGCTGGACAGGGGCTTCCTACGAGCAGTACTTC
NA | TRBJ1-4 | TRBV5-6 | CASSSGEKLFF | TGTGCCAGCAGCTCGGGGGAAAAACTGTTTTTT
NA | TRBJ2-2 | TRBV7-9 | CASGPDRLNTGELFF | TGTGCCAGCGGCCCCGACCGACTGAACACCGGGGAGCTGTTTTTT
NA | TRBJ2-2 | TRBV18 | CASSTYGTGNTGELFF | TGTGCCAGCTCGACCTACGGCACGGGGAACACCGGGGAGCTGTTTTTT
TRBD1 | TRBJ2-1 | TRBV4-3 | CASSQVPRGQVLGEQFF | TGCGCCAGCAGCCAAGTTCCCCGGGGACAGGTGCTTGGGGAGCAGTTCTTC
NA | TRBJ1-1 | TRBV28 | CASSFQGNGNTEAFF | TGTGCCAGCAGTTTTCAGGGAAATGGGAACACTGAAGCTTTCTTT
NA | TRBJ1-2 | TRBV18 | CASSREGNYGYTF | TGTGCCAGCTCACGGGAGGGGAACTATGGCTACACCTTC
NA | TRBJ2-3 | TRBV25-1 | CATKWGGPDTQYF | TGTGCCACCAAGTGGGGGGGGCCAGATACGCAGTATTTT
NA | TRBJ1-1 | TRBV19 | CASSLTGLNTEAFF | TGTGCCAGTAGTCTCACAGGGTTGAACACTGAAGCTTTCTTT
TRBD1 | TRBJ1-2 | TRBV7-8 | CASSLLGTGLYGYTF | TGTGCCAGCAGCCTGCTGGGGACAGGGCTCTATGGCTACACCTTC
NA | TRBJ1-5 | TRBV19 | CASCDEPGCRDQPQHF | TGTGCCAGCTGTGATGAACCAGGGTGCCGGGATCAGCCCCAGCATTTT
NA | TRBJ1-1 | TRBV9 | CASSPQARMNTEAFF | TGTGCCAGCAGCCCTCAGGCAAGGATGAACACTGAAGCTTTCTTT
TRBD1 | TRBJ2-5 | TRBV18 | CASSRGQGTQETQYF | TGTGCCAGCTCACGAGGACAGGGGACCCAAGAGACCCAGTACTTC
TRBD2 | TRBJ2-1 | TRBV11-2 | CASSFGLALDNEQFF | TGTGCCAGCAGCTTTGGACTAGCCCTAGACAATGAGCAGTTCTTC
TRBD1 | TRBJ1-2 | TRBV2 | CASRTGGAYGYTF | TGTGCCAGCAGAACAGGGGGCGCGTATGGCTACACCTTC
NA | TRBJ2-1 | TRBV4-1 | CASSQEAVAYNEQFF | TGCGCCAGCAGCCAAGAAGCGGTGGCCTACAATGAGCAGTTCTTC
TRBD1 | TRBJ1-1 | TRBV29-1 | CSARQGAMNTEAFF | TGCAGCGCCCGACAGGGGGCGATGAACACTGAAGCTTTCTTT
TRBD2 | TRBJ2-5 | TRBV9 | CASSSSGNQETQYF | TGTGCCAGCAGTTCCAGCGGGAACCAAGAGACCCAGTACTTC
TRBD1 | TRBJ2-1 | TRBV2 | CASSATGYDEQFF | TGTGCCAGCAGCGCGACAGGGTACGATGAGCAGTTCTTC
TRBD1 | TRBJ1-4 | TRBV4-2 | CASSQRAGQGVEKLFF | TGTGCCAGCAGCCAGAGGGCCGGACAGGGGGTTGAAAAACTGTTTTTT
NA | TRBJ1-1 | TRBV7-9 | CASSSDMMNTEAFF | TGTGCCAGCAGCTCGGACATGATGAACACTGAAGCTTTCTTT
TRBD2 | TRBJ2-1 | TRBV9 | CASSVGGSDEQFF | TGTGCCAGCAGCGTGGGGGGGAGCGATGAGCAGTTCTTC
TRBD1 | TRBJ2-7 | TRBV7-9 | CASSLRQGGDDYEQYF | TGTGCCAGCAGCTTACGACAGGGCGGTGATGACTACGAGCAGTACTTC
TRBD1 | TRBJ1-5 | TRBV28 | CASSLSATGGHPAQHF | TGTGCCAGCAGTTTAAGTGCGACAGGGGGCCATCCGGCCCAGCATTTT
NA | TRBJ2-7 | TRBV2 | CASMHALVGRSSYEQYF | TGTGCCAGCATGCATGCCCTGGTGGGGAGGAGCTCCTACGAGCAGTACTTC
NA | TRBJ2-7 | TRBV6-5 | CASSSSLTYEQYF | TGTGCCAGCAGTTCTTCTCTTACCTACGAGCAGTACTTC
TRBD2 | TRBJ2-4 | TRBV4-1 | CASSPHLRGDIQYF | TGCGCCAGCAGCCCCCACCTCCGGGGGGACATTCAGTACTTC
NA | TRBJ1-2 | TRBV19 | CASSLGGSSGYTF | TGTGCCAGTAGTTTAGGAGGATCCTCAGGCTACACCTTC
NA | TRBJ1-2 | TRBV2 | CASSEDGGRDYGYTF | TGTGCCAGCAGTGAAGACGGGGGTAGGGACTATGGCTACACCTTC
TRBD1 | TRBJ2-7 | TRBV6-6 | CASSSGTGVPYEQYF | TGTGCCAGCAGTTCCGGGACAGGGGTCCCCTACGAGCAGTACTTC
NA | TRBJ2-7 | TRBV5-1 | CASSFGSRGEQYF | TGCGCCAGCAGCTTCGGGTCAAGAGGCGAGCAGTACTTC
TRBD1 | TRBJ2-5 | TRBV30 | CAWSLGTDQETQYF | TGTGCCTGGAGTTTAGGGACAGATCAAGAGACCCAGTACTTC
NA | TRBJ2-3 | TRBV7-8 | CASSSVAGSTDTQYF | TGTGCCAGCAGTTCCGTTGCGGGGTCCACAGATACGCAGTATTTT